This entry lists 19 T cell receptor beta chains sequenced from one sample in a study of blood T cell repertoires in COVID-19 (dated by TCRdb to the early 2020s). Library preparation was by the immunoSEQ multiplex PCR assay. Here the immuneACCESS table is served through TCRdb, limited to in-frame sequences with V and J called. Missing clones are a known gap in these copies; in checked studies unresolved V genes cover under half, and the rest lacks a known reason. Across this sample there are roughly 200,000 clones, with 65% to 90% seen only once. 3.5% to 4% of the sample comes from the top ten. Sequenced material: PBMCs or T cells enriched from blood (not recorded which). The origin of the receptors is a middle-aged woman with acute COVID-19.

The J gene is TRBJ2-3, the V gene TRBV14, with TRBD1 matching over 9 bases. The CDR3 covers 16 residues. The V gene end was trimmed by 0 bases and the J gene end by 14 bases; junction bases not matched to a gene: 15. Germline CDR1 reads SGHDN; CDR2 reads FVKESK. CDR3 sequence (DNA): TGTGCCAGCAGCCAAGATGTGGGACAGGGCCGTCCCCTTAGGTATTTT. The encoded protein is CASSQDVGQGRPLRYF.

This clone turned up a few times. The V gene is TRBV9, the J gene TRBJ1-5; possibly TRBD1 for D (6 bases). Germline V gene lookup returns CDR1 SGDLS and CDR2 YYNGEE. The CDR3 length is 13 residues. V lost 4 bases to trimming and J lost 7 bases, with 12 bases between them. CDR3 nucleotides: TGTGCCAGCAGCTCGACAGGAGGCCAGCCCCAGCATTTT. Its translation: CASSSTGGQPQHF.

The CDR3 DNA follows: TGTGCCAGCAGCGCACCTACGACAGGGCCTTCGGGAAATGAGCAGTTCTTC. Translation gives CASSAPTTGPSGNEQFF. The V call is TRBV9, the J call TRBJ2-1, with 7 positions matching TRBD1. This CDR3 contains 17 residues. V lost 3 bases and J lost 7; bases outside the gene matches: 16. The germline V gene has CDR1 SGDLS and CDR2 YYNGEE.

The V and J genes are TRBV19 and TRBJ2-3, with 14 bases identical to TRBD2. This CDR3 comprises 15 residues. Germline values: CDR1 LNHDA, CDR2 SQIVND (reference sequence). J was trimmed by 4 bases and V by 6 bases; bases with no gene match: 3. CDR3 protein: CASRKTSGRADTQYF. The CDR3 DNA sequence: TGTGCCAGTAGAAAGACTAGCGGGAGGGCAGATACGCAGTATTTT.

The V gene is TRBV7-2, the J gene TRBJ2-2, with TRBD2 matching 7 bases. V dropped 6 bases and J dropped 0; count of bases not matched to a gene: 7. The CDR3 contains 16 residues. Germline loops: CDR1 SGHTA, CDR2 FQGNSA. The chain's CDR3 is CASSSPGLSNTGELFF. DNA for the CDR3: TGTGCCAGCAGTTCGCCGGGACTATCGAACACCGGGGAGCTGTTTTTT.

The CDR3 protein is CASGETSGGTDTQYF. The DNA of the CDR3 is TGTGCCAGCGGGGAAACTAGCGGGGGCACAGATACGCAGTATTTT. The chain couples TRBV24-1 to TRBJ2-3; 10 bases are a match to TRBD2. V gave up 11 bases and J gave up 1 base; unmatched junction bases: 8. This CDR3 is 15 amino acids long. Per the germline V gene, CDR1 is KGHDR and CDR2 is SFDVKD.

This chain connects TRBV5-1 to TRBJ2-7, with a weak D call TRBD2 (5 bases). There are 14 residues in the CDR3. Germline V CDR1 and CDR2: SGHRS, YFSETQ. V dropped 4 bases and J dropped 3 bases, with 14 bases sitting between them. CDR3 residues: CASSPSGVSYEQYF. DNA for the CDR3: TGCGCCAGCAGCCCATCCGGGGTAAGCTACGAGCAGTACTTC.

This clone was picked up a small number of times. For the CDR3, the DNA is TGTGCCAGCAGCTTAAACAGCAACTATGGCTACACCTTC. Protein product: CASSLNSNYGYTF. The V gene is TRBV7-9, the J gene TRBJ1-2; D is ambiguous. CDR3 length equals 13 residues. Germline loops: CDR1 SEHNR, CDR2 FQNEAQ (reference sequence). V lost 2 bases and J 2 bases, leaving 6 bases between the germline ends.

This chain joins TRBV11-2 and TRBJ1-1; D remains unclear. Germline-derived CDR1 and CDR2 are SGHAT and FQNNGV. The CDR3 loop spans 14 amino acids. Trimming removed 5 bases from V and 1 base from J, with 11 bases in between. CDR3 in amino acids: CASSPRDGNTEAFF. The CDR3 nucleotides are TGTGCCAGCAGCCCTAGAGACGGGAACACTGAAGCTTTCTTT.

This clone has ten or more counts. The genes are TRBV27 and TRBJ1-1, with 7 bases matching TRBD1. V dropped 1 base and J dropped 1; count of bases not matched to a gene: 3. Germline V gene sequence: CDR1 MNHEY, CDR2 SMNVEV (reference sequence). The CDR3 has 15 residues. CDR3 region: CASSLLTGRNTEAFF. CDR3 sequence (DNA): TGTGCCAGCAGTTTATTGACAGGGAGGAACACTGAAGCTTTCTTT.

The chain has TRBV28 and TRBJ2-7; 7 bases are shared with TRBD2. The CDR3 contains 16 residues. J lost 1 base, V lost 7 bases, and 13 bases had no gene match. CDR1 and CDR2 from the germline V gene are MDHEN and SYDVKM. Written as DNA, the CDR3 is TGTGCCAGCACTCGATCGGGGGGAGAGGCGTCCTACGAGCAGTACTTC. As protein: CASTRSGGEASYEQYF.

The chain carries TRBV7-9 and TRBJ2-1; possible D gene TRBD1, 5 bases. This CDR3 spans 12 amino acids. Germline CDR1 SEHNR, CDR2 FQNEAQ (reference sequence). Trimming shortened V by 3 bases and J by 10 bases, and 10 bases separated the two germline ends. The CDR3 DNA reads TGTGCCAGCAGCTTTGATTGGGGCGAGCAGTTCTTC. Its protein is CASSFDWGEQFF. The variable domain in full, completed from reference TRBV7-9 and TRBJ2-1, reads DTGVSQNPRHKITKRGQNVTFRCDPISEHNRLYWYRQTLGQGPEFLTYFQNEAQLEKSRLLSDRFSAERPKGSFSTLEIQRTEQGDSAMYLCASSFDWGEQFFGPGTRLTVL.

This chain joins TRBV18 and TRBJ2-3; a weak D match, TRBD1 (5 bases). Germline V gene sequence: CDR1 KGHSH, CDR2 LQKENI. V was cut by 0 bases and J by 0 bases, with 10 bases left in between. This CDR3 has 16 residues. The CDR3 DNA reads as TGTGCCAGCTCACCACCGTCCAGGACAAGCACAGATACGCAGTATTTT. Its translation is CASSPPSRTSTDTQYF.

The V call is TRBV19, the J call TRBJ2-1; 10 bases map to TRBD2. CDR1 is LNHDA, CDR2 SQIVND, per germline (reference sequence). The length of the CDR3 is 15 residues. The ends lost 7 bases at V and 1 base at J; junction bases unmatched: 4. CDR3: CASTEREGSYNEQFF. DNA for the CDR3: TGTGCCAGTACCGAGCGGGAGGGATCCTACAATGAGCAGTTCTTC. Complete variable domain (other parts from reference TRBV19 and TRBJ2-1): DGGITQSPKYLFRKEGQNVTLSCEQNLNHDAMYWYRQDPGQGLRLIYYSQIVNDFQKGDIAEGYSVSREKKESFPLTVTSAQKNPTAFYLCASTEREGSYNEQFFGPGTRLTVL.

The chain recombines TRBV3-1 (or the pseudogene TRBV3-2) with TRBJ2-1, with TRBD2 identical over 11 bases. With V trimmed by 2 bases and J by 7 bases, 16 bases remained unmatched. The CDR3 is 19 amino acids. Germline V gene sequence: CDR1 LGHDT, CDR2 YNNKEL (reference sequence). The CDR3 sequence is CASSQSLAGVAGGPNEQFF. The CDR3 DNA is TGTGCCAGCAGCCAATCCCTCGCGGGAGTAGCGGGAGGGCCTAATGAGCAGTTCTTC.

The gene calls are TRBV25-1 and TRBJ1-5, with D possibly matching TRBD1 (5 bases). V was pared by 1 base and J by 11 bases, with 15 bases between. The CDR3 loop spans 14 amino acids. Germline V CDR1 and CDR2: MGHDK, SYGVNS. CDR3 sequence (DNA): TGTGCCAGCAGTGAATGGGGGGGAGGCTCGACCCAGCATTTT. As protein: CASSEWGGGSTQHF.

This sequence joins TRBV29-1 and TRBJ2-3; 10 bases match TRBD2. This CDR3 is 15 amino acids long. Trimming took 6 bases from V and 1 from J; bases not matched to a gene: 7. Germline V CDR1 and CDR2: SQVTM, ANQGSEA. The CDR3 DNA reads TGCAGCGTGGCCCATGGGACTAGCGGCACAGATACGCAGTATTTT. This gives the protein CSVAHGTSGTDTQYF.

This clone showed up just once. The chain joins TRBV12-5 to TRBJ1-2; D is undetermined. CDR1 is LGHNT, CDR2 FRNRAP, per germline. The ends were cut back, 8 bases at V and 8 bases at J, with 21 bases in the middle. The CDR3 totals 14 residues. The CDR3 loop reads CASLGPGGLKGYTF. In DNA, the CDR3 is TGTGCTAGTCTGGGCCCGGGAGGCCTTAAAGGCTACACCTTC.

This clone was counted only a few times. J is TRBJ2-2 and V is TRBV28; 10 nucleotides match TRBD2. V gave up 2 bases and J gave up 4 bases; unmatched junction bases: 4. The CDR3 consists of 16 residues. From germline, CDR1 is MDHEN and CDR2 SYDVKM. The CDR3 loop reads CASSLGLAEGTGELFF. CDR3 nucleotides: TGTGCCAGCAGTTTAGGACTAGCGGAGGGCACCGGGGAGCTGTTTTTT.